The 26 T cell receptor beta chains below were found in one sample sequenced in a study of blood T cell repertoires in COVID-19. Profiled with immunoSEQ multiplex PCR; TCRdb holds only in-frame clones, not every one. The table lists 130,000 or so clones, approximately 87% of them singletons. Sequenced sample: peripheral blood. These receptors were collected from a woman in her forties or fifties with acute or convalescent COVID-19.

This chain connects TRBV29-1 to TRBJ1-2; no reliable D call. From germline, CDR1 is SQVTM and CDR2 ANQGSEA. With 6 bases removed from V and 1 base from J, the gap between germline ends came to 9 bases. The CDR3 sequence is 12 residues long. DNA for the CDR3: TGCAGCGTCGAGAGATTTAACTATGGCTACACCTTC. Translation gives CSVERFNYGYTF.

The CDR3 reads CASSGNTNEKLFF. The CDR3 coding sequence is TGTGCCAGCTCGGGCAACACTAATGAAAAACTGTTTTTT. The genes are TRBV18 and TRBJ1-4; D gene uncertain. This CDR3 is 13 amino acids long. Per the germline V gene, CDR1 is KGHSH and CDR2 is LQKENI. Trimming stripped 6 bases from V and 2 bases from J, with 7 bases between. Supplemented by reference TRBV18 and TRBJ1-4, the full variable domain reads NAGVMQNPRHLVRRRGQEARLRCSPMKGHSHVYWYRQLPEEGLKFMVYLQKENIIDESGMPKERFSAEFPKEGPSILRIQQVVRGDSAAYFCASSGNTNEKLFFGSGTQLSVL.

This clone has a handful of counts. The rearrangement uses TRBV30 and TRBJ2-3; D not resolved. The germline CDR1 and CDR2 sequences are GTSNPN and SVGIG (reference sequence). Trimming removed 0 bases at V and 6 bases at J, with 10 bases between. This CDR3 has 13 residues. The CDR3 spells CAWSVVAGDTQYF. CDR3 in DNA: TGTGCCTGGAGTGTAGTAGCCGGGGATACGCAGTATTTT.

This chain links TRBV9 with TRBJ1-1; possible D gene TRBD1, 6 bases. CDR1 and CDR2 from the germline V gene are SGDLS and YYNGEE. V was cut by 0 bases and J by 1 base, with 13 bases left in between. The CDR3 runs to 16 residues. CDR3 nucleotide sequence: TGTGCCAGCAGCGTAGGTTTCGCCAGGGGGAACACTGAAGCTTTCTTT. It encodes CASSVGFARGNTEAFF. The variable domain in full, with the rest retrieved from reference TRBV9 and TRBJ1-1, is DSGVTQTPKHLITATGQRVTLRCSPRSGDLSVYWYQQSLDQGLQFLIQYYNGEERAKGNILERFSAQQFPDLHSELNLSSLELGDSALYFCASSVGFARGNTEAFFGQGTRLTVV.

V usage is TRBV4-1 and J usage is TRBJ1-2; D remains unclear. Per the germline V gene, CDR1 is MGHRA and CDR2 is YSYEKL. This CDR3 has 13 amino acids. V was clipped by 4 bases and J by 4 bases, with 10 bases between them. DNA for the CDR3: TGCGCCAGCAGCCCCTTTGAGATCTATGGCTACACCTTC. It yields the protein CASSPFEIYGYTF.

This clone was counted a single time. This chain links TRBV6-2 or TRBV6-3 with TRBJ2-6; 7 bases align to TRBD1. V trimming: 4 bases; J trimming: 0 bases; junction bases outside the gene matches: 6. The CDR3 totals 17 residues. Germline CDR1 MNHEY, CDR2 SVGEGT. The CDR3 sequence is CASSSGGRRSGANVLTF. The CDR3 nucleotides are TGTGCCAGCAGTTCAGGGGGTCGACGCTCTGGGGCCAACGTCCTGACTTTC.

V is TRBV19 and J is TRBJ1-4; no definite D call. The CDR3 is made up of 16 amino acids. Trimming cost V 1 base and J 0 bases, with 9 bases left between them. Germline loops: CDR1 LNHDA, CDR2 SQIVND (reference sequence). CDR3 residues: CASSIGVAPTNEKLFF. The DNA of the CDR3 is TGTGCCAGTAGTATAGGTGTGGCCCCAACTAATGAAAAACTGTTTTTT.

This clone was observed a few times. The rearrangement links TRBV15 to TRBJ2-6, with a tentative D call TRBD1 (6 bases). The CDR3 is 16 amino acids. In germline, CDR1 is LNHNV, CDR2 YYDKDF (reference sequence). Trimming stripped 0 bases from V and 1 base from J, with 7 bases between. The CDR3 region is CATSRDRGSGANVLTF. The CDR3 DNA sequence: TGTGCCACCAGCAGAGATAGGGGGTCTGGGGCCAACGTCCTGACTTTC.

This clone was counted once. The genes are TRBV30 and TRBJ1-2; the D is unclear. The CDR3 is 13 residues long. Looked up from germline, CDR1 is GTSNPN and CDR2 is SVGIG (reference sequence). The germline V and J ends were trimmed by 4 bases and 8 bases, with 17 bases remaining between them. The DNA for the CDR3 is TGTGCCTGGACTGTTCGACCCGGGGAAGGCTACACCTTC. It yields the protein CAWTVRPGEGYTF.

CDR3 in amino acids: CATSRTGNYGYTF. The CDR3 DNA is TGTGCCACCAGTCGGACAGGGAATTATGGCTACACCTTC. The J gene is TRBJ1-2, the V gene TRBV24-1, with 8 positions matching TRBD1. The CDR3 covers 13 residues. Trimming removed 6 bases from V and 5 bases from J; junction bases left unmatched: 4. Germline lookup yields CDR1 KGHDR and CDR2 SFDVKD.

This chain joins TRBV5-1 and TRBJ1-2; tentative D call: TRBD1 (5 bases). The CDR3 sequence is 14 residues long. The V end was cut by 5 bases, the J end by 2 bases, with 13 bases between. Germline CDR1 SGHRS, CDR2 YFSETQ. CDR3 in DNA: TGCGCCAGCAGAGGGGCAGGTGAGAACTATGGCTACACCTTC. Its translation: CASRGAGENYGYTF.

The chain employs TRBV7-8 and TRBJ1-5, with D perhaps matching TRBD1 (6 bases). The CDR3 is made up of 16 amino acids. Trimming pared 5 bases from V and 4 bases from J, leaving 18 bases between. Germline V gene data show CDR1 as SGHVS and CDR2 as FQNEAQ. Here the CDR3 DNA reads TGTGCCAGCAGCGCGGGAGGGGGAAATGGTAATCAGCCCCAGCATTTT. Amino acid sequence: CASSAGGGNGNQPQHF.

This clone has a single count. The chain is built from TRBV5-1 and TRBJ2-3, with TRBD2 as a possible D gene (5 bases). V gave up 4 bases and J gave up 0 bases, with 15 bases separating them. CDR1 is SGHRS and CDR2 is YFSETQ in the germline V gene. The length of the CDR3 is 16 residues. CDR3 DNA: TGCGCCAGCAGCCTCCCTCCTGGCGGGAGCACAGATACGCAGTATTTT. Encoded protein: CASSLPPGGSTDTQYF. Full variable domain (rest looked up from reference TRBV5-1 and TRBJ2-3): KAGVTQTPRYLIKTRGQQVTLSCSPISGHRSVSWYQQTPGQGLQFLFEYFSETQRNKGNFPGRFSGRQFSNSRSEMNVSTLELGDSALYLCASSLPPGGSTDTQYFGPGTRLTVL.

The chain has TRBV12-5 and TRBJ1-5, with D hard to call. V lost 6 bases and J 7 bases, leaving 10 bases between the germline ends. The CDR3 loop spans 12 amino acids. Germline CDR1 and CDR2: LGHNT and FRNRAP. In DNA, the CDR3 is TGTGCTAGTGGAATAACAGACCAGCCCCAGCATTTT. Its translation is CASGITDQPQHF.

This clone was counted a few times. The CDR3 DNA sequence: TGCAGCGTCCGACAGGGGCAGAATCAGCCCCAGCATTTT. Translating gives CSVRQGQNQPQHF. The V and J genes are TRBV29-1 and TRBJ1-5; TRBD1 matches 8 bases. CDR3 length: 13 residues. The V segment lost 6 bases and the J segment 4 bases; nucleotides outside the gene matches: 5. The germline V gene encodes CDR1 SQVTM and CDR2 ANQGSEA.

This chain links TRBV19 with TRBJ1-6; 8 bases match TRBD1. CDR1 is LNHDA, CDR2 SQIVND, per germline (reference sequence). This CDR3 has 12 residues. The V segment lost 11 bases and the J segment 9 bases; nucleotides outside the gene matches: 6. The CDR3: CAVGQAGSPLHF. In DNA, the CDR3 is TGTGCCGTGGGACAGGCGGGTTCACCCCTCCACTTT.

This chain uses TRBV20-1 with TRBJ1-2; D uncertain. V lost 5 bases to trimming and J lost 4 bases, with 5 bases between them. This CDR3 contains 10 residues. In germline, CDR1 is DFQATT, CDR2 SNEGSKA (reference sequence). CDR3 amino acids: CSALLYGYTF. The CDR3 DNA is TGCAGTGCTCTCCTCTATGGCTACACCTTC.

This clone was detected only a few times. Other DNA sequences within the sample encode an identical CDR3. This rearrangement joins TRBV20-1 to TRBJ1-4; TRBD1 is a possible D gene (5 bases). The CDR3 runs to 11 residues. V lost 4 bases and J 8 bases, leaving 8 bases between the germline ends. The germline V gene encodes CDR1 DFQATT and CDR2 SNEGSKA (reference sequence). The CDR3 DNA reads TGCAGTGCTATTTCAGGGGAAAAACTGTTTTTT. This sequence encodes CSAISGEKLFF.

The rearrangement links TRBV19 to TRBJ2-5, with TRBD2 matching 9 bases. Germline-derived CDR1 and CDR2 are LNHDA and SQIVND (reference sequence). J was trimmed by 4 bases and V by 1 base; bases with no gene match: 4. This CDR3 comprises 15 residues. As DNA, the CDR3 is TGTGCCAGTAGTATAGTAGCGGGAGCTTCAGAGACCCAGTACTTC. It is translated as CASSIVAGASETQYF.

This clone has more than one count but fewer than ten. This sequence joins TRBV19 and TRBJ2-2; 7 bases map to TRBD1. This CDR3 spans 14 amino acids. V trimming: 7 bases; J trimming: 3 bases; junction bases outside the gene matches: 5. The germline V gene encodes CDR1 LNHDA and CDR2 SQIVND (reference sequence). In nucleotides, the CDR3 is TGTGCCAGTACCACGACAGGGTACACCGGGGAGCTGTTTTTT. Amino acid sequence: CASTTTGYTGELFF. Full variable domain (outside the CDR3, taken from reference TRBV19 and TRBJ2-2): DGGITQSPKYLFRKEGQNVTLSCEQNLNHDAMYWYRQDPGQGLRLIYYSQIVNDFQKGDIAEGYSVSREKKESFPLTVTSAQKNPTAFYLCASTTTGYTGELFFGEGSRLTVL.

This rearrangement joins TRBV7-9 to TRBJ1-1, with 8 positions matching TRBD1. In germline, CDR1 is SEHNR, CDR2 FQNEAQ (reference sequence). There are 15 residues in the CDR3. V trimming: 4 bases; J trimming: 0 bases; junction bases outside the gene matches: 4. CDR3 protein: CASSSRDRLNTEAFF. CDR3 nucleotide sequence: TGTGCCAGCAGCTCTAGGGACAGGTTGAACACTGAAGCTTTCTTT.

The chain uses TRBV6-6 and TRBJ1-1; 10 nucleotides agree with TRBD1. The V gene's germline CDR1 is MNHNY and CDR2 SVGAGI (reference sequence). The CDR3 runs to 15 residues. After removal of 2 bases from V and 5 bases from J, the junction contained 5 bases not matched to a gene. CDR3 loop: CASSYPGQGRTEAFF. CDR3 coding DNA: TGTGCCAGCAGTTACCCGGGACAGGGGAGAACTGAAGCTTTCTTT.

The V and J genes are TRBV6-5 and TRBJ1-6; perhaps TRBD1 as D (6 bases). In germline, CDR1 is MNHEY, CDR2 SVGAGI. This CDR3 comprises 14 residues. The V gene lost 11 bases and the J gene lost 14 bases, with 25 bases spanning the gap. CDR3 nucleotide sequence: TGTGCCGTCCAGAAGGGCAGGGGCACATTCACCCTCCACTTT. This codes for CAVQKGRGTFTLHF.

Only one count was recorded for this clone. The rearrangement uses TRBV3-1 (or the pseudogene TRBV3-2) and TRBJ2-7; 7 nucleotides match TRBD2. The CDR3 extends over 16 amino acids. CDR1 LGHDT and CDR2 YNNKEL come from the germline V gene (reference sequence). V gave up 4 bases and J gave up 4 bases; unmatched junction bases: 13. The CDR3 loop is CASSPTGWEGRYEQYF. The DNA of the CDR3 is TGTGCCAGCAGCCCGACGGGGTGGGAGGGCCGGTACGAGCAGTACTTC.

The CDR3 here is CASILSPGTGYGETQYF. The CDR3 DNA reads as TGTGCCAGCATCCTATCACCCGGGACAGGGTACGGGGAGACCCAGTACTTC. The chain joins TRBV27 to TRBJ2-5, with 9 bases lining up with TRBD1. The CDR3 loop spans 17 amino acids. The V gene's germline CDR1 is MNHEY and CDR2 SMNVEV (reference sequence). V trimming: 7 bases; J trimming: 5 bases; junction bases outside the gene matches: 17.

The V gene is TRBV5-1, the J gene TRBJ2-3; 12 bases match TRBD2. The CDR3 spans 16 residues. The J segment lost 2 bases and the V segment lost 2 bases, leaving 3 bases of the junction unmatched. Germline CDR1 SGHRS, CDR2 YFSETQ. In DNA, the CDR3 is TGCGCCAGCAGCTTAACTAGCGGGGGGCTCACAGATACGCAGTATTTT. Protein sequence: CASSLTSGGLTDTQYF.